This entry concerns a single TCR beta chain. Its cognate antigen is unknown. The sample comes from a study of T cell responses to AZD1222 COVID-19 vaccine. Study-wide context: It was second doses at about 4 or about 12 weeks that were pooled. Study-level points and caveats: Unmutated variant regions are reportedly targeted by nearly half of spike-specific TCRs. Two AZD1222 doses significantly raised spike-specific TCR breadth and depth over controls. Researchers report vaccine-associated CD4 TCRs spanning spike, with dominance at 160-218 and 743-854.

Trimming pared 3 bases from V and 5 bases from J, leaving 16 bases between. The CDR3 spans 16 residues. Looked up from germline, CDR1 is WNHNN and CDR2 is SYGVQD (reference sequence). Libraries were prepared by immunoSEQ multiplex PCR; TCRdb keeps only in-frame clonotypes and omits some of them. The top ten clones hold around 10% of a sample with 68,000 or so clones, about 80% of them seen once. The receptor was isolated from an adult in good health. The sequencing used peripheral blood, collected on day 0 of AZD1222 vaccination. The V gene is TRBV10-1, the J gene TRBJ2-2; a weak D match, TRBD2 (6 bases). The DNA for the CDR3 is TGCGCCAGCAGTGACCTGACCGTCGGGGGAACCGGGGAGCTGTTTTTT. Its translation is CASSDLTVGGTGELFF.